This T cell receptor (beta chain) was found in a study of radiotherapy plus CTLA-4 blockade in lung cancer. Comment on this clone: Its target is not known.

Assay: immunoSEQ multiplex PCR; the TCRdb copy retains only in-frame clones and omits some. Of approximately 85,000 clones listed, over 75% are singletons. This CDR3 has 13 amino acids. Germline assignment: CDR1 MNHNS and CDR2 SASEGT. Trimming took 4 bases from V and 4 from J; bases not matched to a gene: 4. Findings of the study overall: Increased serum interferon-beta after radiation also reportedly predicted response strongly. In blood, tumor-derived TCR clones expanded after radiotherapy plus ipilimumab.

The sequenced sample was peripheral blood, obtained from a patient treated with radiotherapy plus ipilimumab. The TCR was taken from a human donor with non-small cell lung cancer that progressed on radiotherapy plus ipilimumab. The genes are TRBV6-1 and TRBJ2-7, with 7 bases matching TRBD1. The CDR3 is CASSVGQKYEQYF. The CDR3, as DNA: TGTGCCAGCAGTGTGGGACAGAAGTACGAGCAGTACTTC.